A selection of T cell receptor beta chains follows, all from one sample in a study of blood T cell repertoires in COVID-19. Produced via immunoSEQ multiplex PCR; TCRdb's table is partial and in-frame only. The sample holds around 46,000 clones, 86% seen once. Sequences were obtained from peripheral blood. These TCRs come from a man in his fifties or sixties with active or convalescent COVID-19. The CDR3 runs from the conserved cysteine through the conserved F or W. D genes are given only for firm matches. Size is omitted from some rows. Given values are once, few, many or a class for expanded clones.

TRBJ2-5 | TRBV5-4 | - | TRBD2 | CASSPRTSGQETQYF | TGTGCCAGCAGCCCAAGGACTAGCGGCCAAGAGACCCAGTACTTC
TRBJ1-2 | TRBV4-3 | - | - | CASSQEEQGLGGYTF | TGCGCCAGCAGCCAAGAAGAACAGGGATTAGGTGGCTACACCTTC
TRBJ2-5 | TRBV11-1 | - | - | CASSFQEGETQYF | TGTGCCAGCAGCTTTCAAGAGGGAGAGACCCAGTACTTC
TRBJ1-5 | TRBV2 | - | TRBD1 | CASSKQGASNQPQHF | TGTGCCAGCAGTAAACAGGGGGCAAGCAATCAGCCCCAGCATTTT
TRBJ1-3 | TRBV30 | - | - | CACTGTPSSGNTIYF | TGTGCCTGCACAGGGACGCCATCATCTGGAAACACCATATATTTT
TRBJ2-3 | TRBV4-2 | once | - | CASSPDPGSSTDTQYF | TGTGCCAGCAGCCCCGACCCAGGTTCTTCCACAGATACGCAGTATTTT
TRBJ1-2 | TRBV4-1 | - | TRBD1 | CASSQGTGPTTNYGYTF | TGCGCCAGCAGCCAAGGGACAGGCCCTACTACTAACTATGGCTACACCTTC
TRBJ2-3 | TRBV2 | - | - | CASSDQGSISDTQYF | TGTGCCAGCAGTGATCAGGGAAGTATCTCAGATACGCAGTATTTT
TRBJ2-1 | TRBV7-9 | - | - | CASSLDAATYNEQFF | TGTGCCAGCAGCTTAGACGCGGCTACCTACAATGAGCAGTTCTTC
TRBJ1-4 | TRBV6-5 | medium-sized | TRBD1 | CASSQGTANEKLFF | TGTGCCAGCAGCCAGGGGACAGCTAATGAAAAACTGTTTTTT
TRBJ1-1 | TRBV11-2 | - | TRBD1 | CASSVTGEQGTEAFF | TGTGCCAGCAGCGTCACAGGGGAGCAGGGCACTGAAGCTTTCTTT
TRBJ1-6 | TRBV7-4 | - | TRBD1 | CASSPRTDRVNSPLHF | TGTGCCAGCAGCCCGAGGACGGACAGGGTTAATTCACCCCTCCACTTT
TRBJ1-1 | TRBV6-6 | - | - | CASSDRKAFF | TGTGCCAGCAGTGACAGAAAAGCTTTCTTT
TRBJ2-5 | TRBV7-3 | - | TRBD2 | CASSMTSGETQYF | TGTGCCAGCAGCATGACTAGCGGGGAGACCCAGTACTTC
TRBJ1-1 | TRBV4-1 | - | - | CASGEGMNTEAFF | TGCGCCAGCGGGGAGGGCATGAACACTGAAGCTTTCTTT
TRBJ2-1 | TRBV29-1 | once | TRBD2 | CSAGTSGLDNEQFF | TGCAGCGCCGGGACTAGCGGGTTAGACAATGAGCAGTTCTTC